This entry is about one T cell receptor beta chain. Its antigen is not identified. The entry originates in a study of cytomegalovirus exposure and HLA in healthy donors. The V gene's germline CDR1 is MGHRA and CDR2 YSYEKL. The CDR3 is 17 amino acids. With V trimmed by 1 base and J by 4 bases, 9 bases remained unmatched. Study results and limitations: Excluded were some V segments that proved indistinguishable, including TRBV6-2 and TRBV6-3.

PCR amplification relied on 60 Vbeta primers (plus 13 Jbeta primers). Some clones are missing from TCRdb's copy, which holds only in-frame ones; the method was immunoSEQ multiplex PCR. The repertoire consists of about 250,000 clones, with roughly 70% occurring once and the leading ten covering approximately 2.1%. Sequencing was performed on PBMCs. The chain uses TRBV4-1 and TRBJ2-3, with TRBD1 matching 9 bases. The sequence was collected from a female donor in good health and CMV-seronegative. The CDR3 protein is CASSQAGTGQSADTQYF. The CDR3 DNA follows: TGCGCCAGCAGCCAAGCCGGGACAGGGCAGTCGGCAGATACGCAGTATTTT.